Below are 32 T cell receptor beta chains sequenced from a single sample in a study of shared clonotypes between healthy human individuals. Some clones are missing from TCRdb's copy, which holds only in-frame ones; the method was immunoSEQ multiplex PCR. The data show about 180,000 clones, about 93% seen once. Input material: naive CD4+ T cells sorted from blood. The subset was: CD45RA+ positively selected. The receptors originated from a young woman in good health.

V usage is TRBV4-2 and J usage is TRBJ2-1; 8 bases map to TRBD2. With V trimmed by 5 bases and J by 7 bases, 10 bases remained unmatched. CDR3 length: 15 amino acids. CDR1 is LGHNA and CDR2 is YNFKEQ in the germline V gene. The CDR3 here is CASSARTSPSNEQFF. The CDR3 DNA reads as TGTGCCAGCAGCGCAAGGACTAGCCCCTCTAATGAGCAGTTCTTC.

The rearrangement joins TRBV28 to TRBJ1-3; D perhaps matches TRBD1 (5 bases). Germline V gene sequence: CDR1 MDHEN, CDR2 SYDVKM. The CDR3 is made up of 14 amino acids. Trimming shortened V by 4 bases and J by 4 bases, and 11 bases separated the two germline ends. The CDR3 protein is CASSYGGEGNTIYF. CDR3 nucleotides: TGTGCCAGCAGTTATGGGGGTGAAGGAAACACCATATATTTT.

Of note for this clone: At the DNA level, this CDR3 is encoded by other sequences in the same sample as well. The rearrangement joins TRBV5-1 to TRBJ2-7, with 10 bases that match TRBD1. This CDR3 is built from 15 residues. The germline gives CDR1 SGHRS, CDR2 YFSETQ. The V segment lost 4 bases and the J segment 4 bases; nucleotides outside the gene matches: 8. CDR3 sequence reads: CASSRGTGVSYEQYF. CDR3 DNA sequence: TGCGCCAGCAGCCGCGGGACAGGGGTTTCTTACGAGCAGTACTTC.

V usage is TRBV5-1 and J usage is TRBJ2-1; D is ambiguous. Germline lookup yields CDR1 SGHRS and CDR2 YFSETQ. The CDR3 extends over 13 amino acids. V was cut by 0 bases and J by 5 bases, with 6 bases left in between. CDR3 nucleotides: TGCGCCAGCAGCTTGGACAATCACAATGAGCAGTTCTTC. Protein sequence: CASSLDNHNEQFF.

This clone has only a few counts. The V gene is TRBV28, the J gene TRBJ2-7; 8 positions match TRBD2. This CDR3 contains 15 residues. Germline lookup yields CDR1 MDHEN and CDR2 SYDVKM. The junction had 9 bases not matched to a gene; V was cut back by 5 bases and J by 3 bases. The CDR3 region has the DNA TGTGCCAGCAGTCCCCGGCTAGCGGGTCACTACGAGCAGTACTTC. Translating it yields CASSPRLAGHYEQYF.

The chain combines TRBV28 with TRBJ1-5, with D possibly matching TRBD1 (5 bases). This CDR3 region has 20 residues. The V end was cut by 5 bases, the J end by 0 bases, with 26 bases between. Germline values: CDR1 MDHEN, CDR2 SYDVKM. This chain's CDR3 is CASSPLRRDSGDYSNQPQHF. The CDR3 nucleotides are TGTGCCAGCAGTCCGCTCCGCCGGGACTCAGGAGATTATAGCAATCAGCCCCAGCATTTT.

V and J are TRBV19 and TRBJ1-1; possibly TRBD1 for D (6 bases). The ends were cut back, 7 bases at V and 5 bases at J, with 23 bases in the middle. Looked up from germline, CDR1 is LNHDA and CDR2 is SQIVND (reference sequence). CDR3 length equals 16 residues. The CDR3 here is CASKPRGFRVRTEAFF. The CDR3 coding sequence is TGTGCCAGTAAGCCCAGGGGTTTCAGGGTTCGGACTGAAGCTTTCTTT.

This clone was detected a few times. The chain joins TRBV19 to TRBJ1-1; 8 bases agree with TRBD1. The CDR3 runs 14 residues. CDR1 and CDR2 from the germline V gene are LNHDA and SQIVND (reference sequence). V lost 7 bases to trimming and J lost 4 bases; unmatched junction nucleotides: 8. CDR3 protein: CASTHTGGGTEAFF. The CDR3 bases are TGTGCCAGTACTCACACAGGGGGTGGCACTGAAGCTTTCTTT.

CDR3 sequence reads: CASSKGQGVLTSGYTF. The CDR3 DNA reads TGTGCCAGCAGTAAGGGACAGGGGGTTTTAACTAGTGGCTACACCTTC. V and J are TRBV27 and TRBJ1-2, with 11 bases that match TRBD1. CDR1 is MNHEY and CDR2 is SMNVEV in the germline V gene (reference sequence). The ends lost 5 bases at V and 7 bases at J; junction bases unmatched: 12. This CDR3 has 16 amino acids.

Worth noting for this clone: Since no conserved phenylalanine or tryptophan closes the CDR3, a read error is the likely cause. The V gene is TRBV7-3, the J gene TRBJ1-5; D uncertain. The CDR3 has 13 amino acids. CDR1 is SGHTA, CDR2 FQGTGA, per germline. V shed 3 bases and J shed 5 bases, with 8 bases lying between them. CDR3 sequence: CASSLSRDQPQHL. The CDR3 coding sequence is TGTGCCAGCAGCTTGTCCCGAGATCAGCCCCAGCATCTT.

This clone appeared once. This chain links TRBV27 with TRBJ2-7, with 9 bases matching TRBD2. J lost 2 bases, V lost 6 bases, and 5 bases had no gene match. Germline CDR1 reads MNHEY; CDR2 reads SMNVEV (reference sequence). The CDR3 totals 14 residues. In nucleotides, the CDR3 is TGTGCCAGCAGGACTAGCGGACTCCCCTACGAGCAGTACTTC. It is translated as CASRTSGLPYEQYF.

The rearrangement uses TRBV6-4 and TRBJ2-4; 9 positions agree with TRBD2. The ends lost 10 bases at V and 0 bases at J; junction bases unmatched: 7. The CDR3 is made up of 15 amino acids. From germline, CDR1 is MRHNA and CDR2 SNTAGT. CDR3 sequence: CANIGLAIAKNIQYF. As DNA, the CDR3 is TGTGCCAACATCGGACTAGCGATAGCCAAAAACATTCAGTACTTC.

This clone has a single count. The CDR3 DNA is TGCGCCAGCAGCCCCCTCGGGGTATCCTACGAGCAGTACTTC. It translates to CASSPLGVSYEQYF. V and J are TRBV5-1 and TRBJ2-5; D possibly corresponds to TRBD2 (5 bases). Judging by the DNA end, TRBJ2-7 fits better; the J call may be wrong. The length of the CDR3 is 14 residues. The germline V gene has CDR1 SGHRS and CDR2 YFSETQ.

The J gene is TRBJ1-3, the V gene TRBV15, with 10 bases aligning to TRBD1. With the DNA end fitting TRBJ2-2 better, the J assignment may be wrong. The CDR3 consists of 16 residues. Germline CDR1 reads LNHNV; CDR2 reads YYDKDF (reference sequence). CDR3 in amino acids: CATSKGQGVNTGELFF. The CDR3 DNA reads as TGTGCCACCAGTAAAGGACAGGGGGTGAACACCGGGGAGCTGTTTTTT.

The chain recombines TRBV5-4 with TRBJ2-7; D is unresolved. V was trimmed by 4 bases and J by 2 bases, leaving 13 bases between them. CDR3 size: 14 residues. Germline CDR1 is SGHNT and CDR2 is YYREEE (reference sequence). CDR3 region: CASSIPADPYEQYF. The CDR3, as DNA: TGTGCCAGCAGCATCCCCGCCGACCCCTACGAGCAGTACTTC.

The chain has TRBV10-3 and TRBJ2-2; D tentatively reads TRBD1 or TRBD2 (5 bases each). The CDR3 is 14 residues long. Trimming took 11 bases from V and 7 from J, leaving 20 bases between them. CDR1 and CDR2 (germline): ENHRY, SYGVKD. For the CDR3, the DNA is TGTGCCGCGACCGGGACCGAAGGCTTCGGGGAGCTGTTTTTT. Amino acid sequence: CAATGTEGFGELFF.

The chain links TRBV2 to TRBJ2-7, with D perhaps assigned TRBD1 or TRBD2 (5 bases each). V lost 8 bases and J lost 6, with 17 bases in between. CDR1 is SNHLY, CDR2 FYNNEI, per germline. The CDR3 consists of 13 residues. The CDR3, as DNA: TGTGCCAGCGTCACCGGGGCCTCTTTCGAGCAGTACTTC. It yields the protein CASVTGASFEQYF.

The chain uses TRBV11-2 and TRBJ2-2; TRBD2 aligns across 14 bases. The CDR3 covers 17 residues. Germline V gene sequence: CDR1 SGHAT, CDR2 FQNNGV. Trimming took 8 bases from V and 2 from J; bases not matched to a gene: 7. The CDR3 coding sequence is TGTGCCAGCCGACAGGGGACTAGCGGGAGAAACACCGGGGAGCTGTTTTTT. Its protein product is CASRQGTSGRNTGELFF.

This chain uses TRBV28 with TRBJ2-2; D is unresolved. The V gene's germline CDR1 is MDHEN and CDR2 SYDVKM. The CDR3 loop spans 16 amino acids. The V and J ends lost 7 bases and 6 bases respectively, with 21 bases between them. This CDR3 reads CASNTETSYRAGELFF. CDR3 in DNA: TGTGCCAGCAATACTGAGACCTCATACCGGGCCGGGGAGCTGTTTTTT.

The chain combines TRBV28 with TRBJ1-3; D call uncertain. Trimming cost V 3 bases and J 0 bases, with 12 bases left between them. Germline V gives CDR1 MDHEN, CDR2 SYDVKM. The CDR3 sequence is 16 residues long. The CDR3 nucleotides are TGTGCCAGCAGTTTCCCCTCGGATTACTCTGGAAACACCATATATTTT. Protein: CASSFPSDYSGNTIYF.

The chain is built from TRBV5-6 and TRBJ1-1, with D possibly being TRBD1 (5 bases). Looked up from germline, CDR1 is SGHDT and CDR2 is YYEEEE. The CDR3 is 14 residues long. V was trimmed by 2 bases and J by 0 bases, leaving 8 bases between them. CDR3 residues: CASSFGGMNTEAFF. CDR3 sequence (DNA): TGTGCCAGCAGCTTCGGGGGAATGAACACTGAAGCTTTCTTT.

The chain is built from TRBV28 and TRBJ1-2; TRBD1 matches 7 bases. J was trimmed by 4 bases and V by 7 bases; bases with no gene match: 12. Per the germline V gene, CDR1 is MDHEN and CDR2 is SYDVKM. This CDR3 has 15 amino acids. The CDR3 DNA reads TGTGCCAGCAACCCACCGGGACAGCTTTCCTATGGCTACACCTTC. Protein: CASNPPGQLSYGYTF.

This chain links TRBV6-1 with TRBJ2-2, with 7 bases identical to TRBD1. This CDR3 contains 14 residues. Germline V lookup: CDR1 MNHNS, CDR2 SASEGT. Trimming cost V 3 bases and J 9 bases; bases outside gene matches: 7. CDR3 amino acids: CASSDNRGERELFF. The CDR3 DNA reads as TGTGCCAGCAGTGATAACAGGGGAGAAAGGGAGCTGTTTTTT.

The chain combines TRBV28 with TRBJ1-5; D may be TRBD1 (5 bases). Trimming took off 6 bases at V and 4 bases at J, with 22 bases between the two ends. From germline, CDR1 is MDHEN and CDR2 SYDVKM. The CDR3 contains 17 residues. CDR3 sequence: CASSPRWAGPLNQPQHF. The DNA of the CDR3 is TGTGCCAGCAGCCCCCGCTGGGCAGGGCCCCTTAATCAGCCCCAGCATTTT.

The CDR3 is CASSLRDSQVSTNEKLFF. The DNA of the CDR3 is TGTGCCAGCAGCCTCCGGGACAGCCAGGTCTCAACTAATGAAAAACTGTTTTTT. The chain combines TRBV7-2 with TRBJ1-4, with 7 bases lining up with TRBD1. The germline V gene encodes CDR1 SGHTA and CDR2 FQGNSA. V was pared by 5 bases and J by 0 bases, with 12 bases of the junction left unmatched. The CDR3 contains 18 residues.

This clone showed up just once. The chain combines TRBV15 with TRBJ2-7, with 9 bases matching TRBD1. This CDR3 contains 15 residues. Per the germline V gene, CDR1 is LNHNV and CDR2 is YYDKDF (reference sequence). V shed 4 bases and J 2 bases; nucleotides not matched to a gene: 6. The CDR3 nucleotides are TGTGCCACCAGCATAAACAGGGGGCTGACCTACGAGCAGTACTTC. Its translation is CATSINRGLTYEQYF.

The V call is TRBV28, the J call TRBJ1-1; D gene unclear. CDR1 and CDR2 (germline): MDHEN, SYDVKM. CDR3 length: 15 amino acids. The germline V and J ends were trimmed by 7 bases and 1 base, with 16 bases remaining between them. CDR3 amino acids: CASTYISHPNTEAFF. The CDR3 DNA reads TGTGCCAGCACCTACATATCCCACCCGAACACTGAAGCTTTCTTT.

In DNA form, the CDR3 reads TGCAGCGTTGAGGGCAGTTCCTCCTACGAGCAGTACTTC. It specifies CSVEGSSSYEQYF. The chain combines TRBV29-1 with TRBJ2-5; D is unresolved. The J call could be wrong; TRBJ2-7 is a better fit for the DNA end. CDR3 length equals 13 residues. The germline gives CDR1 SQVTM, CDR2 ANQGSEA.

This clone occurred a few times. The chain couples TRBV20-1 to TRBJ1-1; D is ambiguous. The germline V and J ends were trimmed by 3 bases and 8 bases, with 7 bases remaining between them. The CDR3 totals 10 residues. The germline gives CDR1 DFQATT, CDR2 SNEGSKA (reference sequence). CDR3 loop: CSASRREAFF. The CDR3 nucleotides are TGCAGTGCTAGTCGCCGAGAAGCTTTCTTT.

This chain uses TRBV25-1 with TRBJ2-1; a weak D match, TRBD1 (5 bases). V was pared by 4 bases and J by 10 bases, with 17 bases between. The CDR3 totals 14 residues. Germline V CDR1 and CDR2: MGHDK, SYGVNS. CDR3 sequence (DNA): TGTGCCAGCAGTGCGATAGGGGCCTGGCGAGAGCAGTTCTTC. This gives the protein CASSAIGAWREQFF.

The chain employs TRBV30 and TRBJ1-5; maybe TRBD1 (5 bases). This CDR3 is built from 13 residues. Trimming removed 0 bases from V and 7 bases from J, with 10 bases in between. In germline, CDR1 is GTSNPN, CDR2 SVGIG (reference sequence). The CDR3 DNA reads as TGTGCCTGGAGTGTAGGGGCAGGGCAGCCCCAGCATTTT. Its protein is CAWSVGAGQPQHF.

The chain uses TRBV28 and TRBJ1-2; tentative D call: TRBD1 (5 bases). V gave up 5 bases and J gave up 4 bases, with 14 bases separating them. The CDR3 spans 14 residues. CDR1 is MDHEN and CDR2 is SYDVKM in the germline V gene. CDR3 nucleotide sequence: TGTGCCAGCAGTACCCCGGGGGTCGCCTATGGCTACACCTTC. Translation: CASSTPGVAYGYTF.